The 28 T cell receptor beta chains below come from one sample, sequenced in a study of T cell repertoires in cytomegalovirus infection. One entry per CDR3 protein, called by TCRdb with MiXCR from the reads. The sample lists fewer than 200,000 distinct CDR3 sequences, nearly 9.5% occurring once. Sequencing input: PBMCs. These receptors all come from a human donor in good health (CMV status not recorded). Some clones in this sample may be carry-over from other donors' samples.

The J gene is TRBJ2-3, the V gene TRBV6-6; tentatively, D is TRBD2 (5 bases). CDR1 MNHNY and CDR2 SVGAGI come from the germline V gene (reference sequence). Trimming pared 2 bases from V and 1 base from J, leaving 16 bases between. CDR3 length equals 17 residues. DNA for the CDR3: TGTGCCAGCAGTTACCGGGGATGGACGGCTGGCACAGATACGCAGTATTTT. Amino acids: CASSYRGWTAGTDTQYF.

DNA for the CDR3: TGTGCCAGCAGTTCACCCGGGGGTGATTCGTACGAGCAGTACTTC. It yields the protein CASSSPGGDSYEQYF. The chain joins TRBV12-3 or TRBV12-4 to TRBJ2-7, with D possibly TRBD2 on 6 matching bases. The CDR3 is made up of 15 amino acids. Trimming shortened V by 4 bases and J by 4 bases, and 17 bases separated the two germline ends.

This clonotype appeared a few times. This rearrangement joins TRBV13 to TRBJ1-5; 7 bases fit TRBD1. The V and J ends lost 8 bases and 4 bases, in that order; junction bases with no gene match: 8. CDR1 is PRHDT and CDR2 is FYEKMQ in the germline V gene (reference sequence). CDR3 size: 14 residues. The chain's CDR3 is CASGFGDRNQPQHF. DNA of the CDR3: TGTGCCAGCGGTTTTGGGGACAGAAATCAGCCCCAGCATTTT.

This clonotype was picked up many times. The rearrangement links TRBV2 to TRBJ2-1; 11 bases map to TRBD2. The ends lost 5 bases at V and 4 bases at J; junction bases unmatched: 4. CDR1 is SNHLY, CDR2 FYNNEI, per germline. There are 15 residues in the CDR3. The CDR3 loop reads CASSRLAGGYNEQFF. DNA for the CDR3: TGTGCCAGCAGTCGCCTAGCGGGGGGATACAATGAGCAGTTCTTC.

This clonotype was observed many times. Its ends do not fully match the called genes, so a read error is possible. V gene TRBV7-2 combines with J gene TRBJ2-7, with D tentatively TRBD1 or TRBD2 (5 bases each). The CDR3 has 14 residues. Germline lookup yields CDR1 SGHTA and CDR2 FQGNSA. The CDR3, as DNA: TGTGCCAGCAGCCTAGCCGGGGCCTGGGGAGAGCAGTACTTC. Translating gives CASSLAGAWGEQYF.

This clonotype was observed many times. The V and J genes are TRBV7-2 and TRBJ2-5; 9 bases are shared with TRBD2. CDR1 SGHTA and CDR2 FQGNSA come from the germline V gene. Trimming cost V 1 base and J 4 bases; bases outside gene matches: 13. The CDR3 spans 18 residues. In DNA, the CDR3 is TGTGCCAGCAGCTTAGGCCTTATGGCTAGCGGGAATCGAGAGACCCAGTACTTC. It is translated as CASSLGLMASGNRETQYF.

For the CDR3, the DNA is TGTGCCATCAGAAGCGGGCTAGCGGGGGGGCCCCGCGAGCAGTACTTC. Protein product: CAIRSGLAGGPREQYF. This chain connects TRBV10-3 to TRBJ2-7; TRBD2 agrees at 12 bases. J gave up 6 bases and V 6 bases, and 12 bases lay outside the gene matches. The CDR3 is made up of 16 amino acids. The germline V gene has CDR1 ENHRY and CDR2 SYGVKD.

At least ten counts were recorded for this clonotype. V gene TRBV7-2 combines with J gene TRBJ2-1, with 10 bases that match TRBD2. Per the germline V gene, CDR1 is SGHTA and CDR2 is FQGNSA. Germline trimming cut 4 bases from V and 6 bases from J; bases unmatched to any gene: 6. This CDR3 is built from 15 residues. The CDR3 nucleotides read TGTGCCAGCAGCTCGGGACTAGCGAAACGCAATGAGCAGTTCTTC. It is translated as CASSSGLAKRNEQFF.

This clonotype came up many times. The chain employs TRBV11-2 and TRBJ2-5; D is unresolved. The germline V gene has CDR1 SGHAT and CDR2 FQNNGV. V lost 1 base to trimming and J lost 7 bases, with 16 bases between them. The CDR3 length is 15 residues. The CDR3 DNA follows: TGTGCCAGCAGCTTAGGCCCGGACGCCAAGCCGACCCAGTACTTC. It translates to CASSLGPDAKPTQYF.

This chain joins TRBV5-6 and TRBJ2-6; the match to TRBD1 covers 8 bases. Trimming removed 3 bases from V and 3 bases from J; junction bases left unmatched: 5. The CDR3 is 16 residues long. From germline, CDR1 is SGHDT and CDR2 YYEEEE. The CDR3: CASSYRGTGGANVLTF. The CDR3 nucleotides are TGTGCCAGCAGCTACCGGGGGACAGGTGGGGCCAACGTCCTGACTTTC. Combining the CDR3 with reference TRBV5-6 and TRBJ2-6 gives the whole variable domain DAGVTQSPTHLIKTRGQQVTLRCSPKSGHDTVSWYQQALGQGPQFIFQYYEEEERQRGNFPDRFSGHQFPNYSSELNVNALLLGDSALYLCASSYRGTGGANVLTFGAGSRLTVL.

In DNA, the CDR3 is TGCAGTGCTAGAGTAGGACAGGGGAATTCACCCCTCCACTTT. It translates to CSARVGQGNSPLHF. The chain links TRBV20-1 to TRBJ1-6, with 9 bases that match TRBD1. The V segment lost 1 base and the J segment 7 bases; nucleotides outside the gene matches: 2. This CDR3 spans 14 amino acids. Germline V gives CDR1 DFQATT, CDR2 SNEGSKA (reference sequence).

This clonotype was picked up many times. The CDR3 DNA follows: TGTGCCAGCAGCTTAAGACTAGCGGACCAAGAGACCCAGTACTTC. Amino acid sequence: CASSLRLADQETQYF. The chain employs TRBV7-2 and TRBJ2-5, with 9 positions matching TRBD2. V gave up 2 bases and J gave up 0 bases; unmatched junction bases: 1. The length of the CDR3 is 15 residues. Germline V gives CDR1 SGHTA, CDR2 FQGNSA.

This clonotype was observed many times. The chain has TRBV28 and TRBJ2-3, with 8 bases fitting TRBD2. The ends lost 6 bases at V and 0 bases at J; junction bases unmatched: 17. Germline CDR1 MDHEN, CDR2 SYDVKM. This CDR3 region has 19 residues. Here the CDR3 reads CASSPRLRGGFRSTDTQYF. DNA for the CDR3: TGTGCCAGCAGCCCTCGTCTTCGGGGGGGGTTCAGGAGCACAGATACGCAGTATTTT.

In this sample, this clonotype turned up many times. V and J are TRBV7-2 and TRBJ1-2; no firm D call. CDR3 length: 16 amino acids. V dropped 2 bases and J dropped 3 bases, with 16 bases sitting between them. Germline values: CDR1 SGHTA, CDR2 FQGNSA. The DNA of the CDR3 is TGTGCCAGCAGCTTAATAGTTGTGGCAGGAGACTATGGCTACACCTTC. Translating gives CASSLIVVAGDYGYTF.

This clonotype was detected ten times or more. The chain recombines TRBV6-2 or TRBV6-3 with TRBJ2-1; D uncertain. V dropped 3 bases and J dropped 7 bases, with 19 bases sitting between them. The CDR3 covers 16 residues. Germline CDR1 and CDR2: MNHEY and SVGEGT. DNA for the CDR3: TGTGCCAGCAGTTATCCAACGGTAAAGCTCCAAAATGAGCAGTTCTTC. This codes for CASSYPTVKLQNEQFF.

There are a few counts of this clonotype. The chain recombines TRBV6-2 or TRBV6-3 with TRBJ2-4; no clear D gene. The ends were cut back, 6 bases at V and 2 bases at J, with 5 bases in the middle. This CDR3 contains 12 residues. Germline V lookup: CDR1 MNHEY, CDR2 SVGEGT. The chain's CDR3 is CASSRPKNIQYF. CDR3 in DNA: TGTGCCAGCAGCCGCCCCAAAAACATTCAGTACTTC.

This clonotype was observed at least ten times. The chain employs TRBV7-2 and TRBJ1-1; TRBD1 agrees at 8 bases. Germline CDR1 reads SGHTA; CDR2 reads FQGNSA. CDR3 length: 12 residues. The V gene end was trimmed by 6 bases and the J gene end by 9 bases; junction bases not matched to a gene: 6. As DNA, the CDR3 is TGTGCCAGCAGTCGAGCAGGGGGCAAAGCTTTCTTT. It encodes CASSRAGGKAFF.

The J gene is TRBJ2-5, the V gene TRBV4-3, with 7 bases fitting TRBD2. The V gene's germline CDR1 is LGHNA and CDR2 YSLEER. The J segment lost 5 bases and the V segment lost 0 bases, leaving 9 bases of the junction unmatched. The length of the CDR3 is 16 residues. CDR3 sequence reads: CASSQDGPGGVETQYF. The CDR3 region has the DNA TGCGCCAGCAGCCAAGATGGTCCGGGAGGTGTGGAGACCCAGTACTTC.

This clonotype showed up many times. J is TRBJ1-6 and V is TRBV14, with TRBD1 as a possible D gene (6 bases). Trimming cost V 2 bases and J 0 bases, with 14 bases left between them. Germline values: CDR1 SGHDN, CDR2 FVKESK. The CDR3 runs to 18 residues. CDR3 nucleotide sequence: TGTGCCAGCAGCCAACGGATCGGGGGGCTCTCCTATAATTCACCCCTCCACTTT. Residues: CASSQRIGGLSYNSPLHF.

This clonotype was seen more than once but under ten times. V gene TRBV5-6 combines with J gene TRBJ2-1; no clear D. There are 15 residues in the CDR3. The V gene's germline CDR1 is SGHDT and CDR2 YYEEEE. Between the trimmed V and J ends, which lost 4 bases and 6 bases, there was a span of 17 bases. This CDR3 reads CASSQRYSPPNEQFF. The DNA of the CDR3 is TGTGCCAGCAGCCAAAGGTACTCTCCTCCCAATGAGCAGTTCTTC.

The chain is built from TRBV5-4 and TRBJ2-7; the match to TRBD1 covers 8 bases. This CDR3 has 14 amino acids. Germline V CDR1 and CDR2: SGHNT, YYREEE (reference sequence). V was pared by 4 bases and J by 5 bases, with 8 bases of the junction left unmatched. CDR3 coding DNA: TGTGCCAGCAGCGATCGGACAGGGAGAAACGAGCAGTACTTC. This encodes CASSDRTGRNEQYF.

The chain couples TRBV12-3 or TRBV12-4 to TRBJ2-3; D unresolved. The V gene lost 5 bases and the J gene lost 0 bases, with 12 bases spanning the gap. CDR3 length: 15 residues. The CDR3 sequence is CASSPDGRSTDTQYF. The CDR3 DNA follows: TGTGCCAGCAGTCCTGATGGACGGAGCACAGATACGCAGTATTTT.

This clonotype was recorded a few times. The chain combines TRBV25-1 with TRBJ2-1; 8 nucleotides line up with TRBD1. V trimming: 2 bases; J trimming: 15 bases; junction bases outside the gene matches: 15. The CDR3 has 15 amino acids. Germline CDR1 is MGHDK and CDR2 is SYGVNS. This CDR3 reads CASSEKHRGSSRLFF. DNA for the CDR3: TGTGCCAGCAGTGAAAAGCACAGGGGGAGTAGCCGCCTGTTCTTC. Full variable domain (rest looked up from reference TRBV25-1 and TRBJ2-1): EADIYQTPRYLVIGTGKKITLECSQTMGHDKMYWYQQDPGMELHLIHYSYGVNSTEKGDLSSESTVSRIRTEHFPLTLESARPSHTSQYLCASSEKHRGSSRLFFGPGTRLTVL.

The V call is TRBV19, the J call TRBJ1-1, with 8 bases matching TRBD1. The length of the CDR3 is 12 residues. Germline loops: CDR1 LNHDA, CDR2 SQIVND (reference sequence). V lost 10 bases and J lost 4; bases outside the gene matches: 5. The CDR3 coding sequence is TGTGCCACCCGGACAGGGACCACTGAAGCTTTCTTT. Protein: CATRTGTTEAFF.

The chain combines TRBV6-1 with TRBJ1-1; TRBD1 is a possible D gene (5 bases). The CDR3 consists of 13 residues. V was shortened by 5 bases and J by 6 bases, with 13 bases between the two germline ends. Germline CDR1 reads MNHNS; CDR2 reads SASEGT. This chain's CDR3 is CASSFGAFPEAFF. In DNA, the CDR3 is TGTGCCAGCAGTTTTGGGGCCTTTCCTGAAGCTTTCTTT.

In regard to this clonotype: Just one base apart from a much larger clone, this may be a read error. The chain couples TRBV12-3 or TRBV12-4 to TRBJ1-4; perhaps TRBD1 as D (6 bases). The CDR3 spans 14 residues. Deletions cut 8 bases from V and 3 bases from J, with 13 bases between. The CDR3 here is CASGLTGANEKLFF. CDR3 in DNA: TGTGCCAGCGGGTTGACAGGAGCTAATGAAAAACTGTTTTTT.

The chain combines TRBV25-1 with TRBJ1-4; D is ambiguous. Trimming removed 6 bases at V and 1 base at J, with 12 bases between. This CDR3 has 15 amino acids. From germline, CDR1 is MGHDK and CDR2 SYGVNS. CDR3 DNA: TGTGCCAGCAGCCCGACCCGAGGAACTAATGAAAAACTGTTTTTT. Protein sequence: CASSPTRGTNEKLFF.

This clonotype was recorded many times. V gene TRBV7-8 combines with J gene TRBJ1-2; D may be TRBD1 (6 bases). Germline CDR1 SGHVS, CDR2 FQNEAQ. The V end was cut by 5 bases, the J end by 5 bases, with 24 bases between. The CDR3 has 17 amino acids. CDR3 amino acids: CASSLGKTGQPLYGYTF. The CDR3 DNA reads as TGTGCCAGCAGCCTAGGAAAAACAGGGCAACCCCTATATGGCTACACCTTC.